The 13 T cell receptor beta chains reported below all come from one sample, sequenced in a study of cytomegalovirus exposure and HLA in healthy donors. Amplification used 60 Vbeta primers and 13 Jbeta primers. Produced via immunoSEQ multiplex PCR; TCRdb's table is partial and in-frame only. The sample totals roughly 120,000 clones. The sample taken for sequencing was PBMCs. These receptors all come from a man aged 30-40 years in good health and CMV-seronegative.

The rearrangement uses TRBV29-1 and TRBJ2-5, with TRBD2 matching 12 bases. The V gene end was trimmed by 3 bases and the J gene end by 4 bases; junction bases not matched to a gene: 9. The V gene's germline CDR1 is SQVTM and CDR2 ANQGSEA. CDR3 length equals 16 residues. CDR3 sequence reads: CSVEGLAGGPGETQYF. As DNA, the CDR3 is TGCAGCGTTGAGGGGCTAGCGGGAGGGCCAGGAGAGACCCAGTACTTC. The full variable domain, its missing parts supplied by reference TRBV29-1 and TRBJ2-5, is SAVISQKPSRDICQRGTSLTIQCQVDSQVTMMFWYRQQPGQSLTLIATANQGSEATYESGFVIDKFPISRPNLTFSTLTVSNMSPEDSSIYLCSVEGLAGGPGETQYFGPGTRLLVL.

DNA for the CDR3: TGTGCCAGCAGCTTAGCCGCGGAGGGTGCCGATTCACCCCTCCACTTT. It yields the protein CASSLAAEGADSPLHF. The chain couples TRBV7-6 to TRBJ1-6; the D is unclear. V lost 0 bases and J 8 bases, leaving 14 bases between the germline ends. Looked up from germline, CDR1 is SGHVS and CDR2 is FNYEAQ. The CDR3 sequence is 16 residues long.

The chain links TRBV5-1 to TRBJ2-2, with TRBD1 matching over 8 bases. CDR1 and CDR2 (germline): SGHRS, YFSETQ. Trimming at V came to 4 bases and at J to 0 bases, leaving 8 bases not matched to a gene. The CDR3 runs to 17 residues. CDR3 sequence: CASSIRRTGTNTGELFF. DNA for the CDR3: TGCGCCAGCAGCATACGCCGGACAGGGACGAACACCGGGGAGCTGTTTTTT. The whole variable domain, remainder taken from reference TRBV5-1 and TRBJ2-2, is KAGVTQTPRYLIKTRGQQVTLSCSPISGHRSVSWYQQTPGQGLQFLFEYFSETQRNKGNFPGRFSGRQFSNSRSEMNVSTLELGDSALYLCASSIRRTGTNTGELFFGEGSRLTVL.

The gene calls are TRBV19 and TRBJ2-7; possibly TRBD1 for D (5 bases). This CDR3 contains 15 residues. V was clipped by 3 bases and J by 0 bases, with 12 bases between them. CDR1 and CDR2 from the germline V gene are LNHDA and SQIVND (reference sequence). The CDR3 DNA reads TGTGCCAGTAGTATGTTGGGGCAGGCCTCCTACGAGCAGTACTTC. It is translated as CASSMLGQASYEQYF.

This chain links TRBV28 with TRBJ2-3; D is perhaps TRBD2 (7 bases). The germline V and J ends were trimmed by 5 bases and 4 bases, with 10 bases remaining between them. From germline, CDR1 is MDHEN and CDR2 SYDVKM. The CDR3 covers 13 residues. The CDR3 coding sequence is TGTGCCAGCAGTCGGGGGGCCGCAGATACGCAGTATTTT. Translation gives CASSRGAADTQYF.

The chain combines TRBV7-9 with TRBJ2-3, with D perhaps matching TRBD1 (6 bases). V lost 6 bases and J 1 base, leaving 20 bases between the germline ends. Germline V gives CDR1 SEHNR, CDR2 FQNEAQ (reference sequence). The CDR3 loop spans 17 amino acids. CDR3 residues: CASREGAGATGTDTQYF. CDR3 nucleotides: TGTGCCAGCAGAGAAGGGGCAGGGGCAACTGGCACAGATACGCAGTATTTT.

The J gene is TRBJ2-2, the V gene TRBV5-1, with a tentative D call TRBD1 (6 bases). CDR1 SGHRS and CDR2 YFSETQ come from the germline V gene. The V end was cut by 4 bases, the J end by 5 bases, with 12 bases between. The CDR3 covers 14 residues. CDR3 coding DNA: TGCGCCAGCAGCCGATCAGGGGAGACCGGGGAGCTGTTTTTT. Amino acids: CASSRSGETGELFF.

V usage is TRBV6-1 and J usage is TRBJ2-7, with D maybe TRBD1 (6 bases). Trimming removed 3 bases from V and 5 bases from J, with 11 bases in between. Per germline, CDR1 MNHNS and CDR2 SASEGT. The CDR3 loop spans 13 amino acids. CDR3 DNA sequence: TGTGCCAGCAGTGACGGACAGATCCACGAGCAGTACTTC. Its protein is CASSDGQIHEQYF.

This chain links TRBV19 with TRBJ2-1; D perhaps matches TRBD1 (5 bases). Germline loops: CDR1 LNHDA, CDR2 SQIVND (reference sequence). This CDR3 is 14 amino acids long. V dropped 1 base and J dropped 8 bases, with 12 bases sitting between them. The CDR3 DNA reads as TGTGCCAGTAGTATAGGGGAATTCAGGGATGAGCAGTTCTTC. This codes for CASSIGEFRDEQFF.

V usage is TRBV7-9 and J usage is TRBJ1-4; D not certain. The CDR3 covers 17 residues. Germline V CDR1 and CDR2: SEHNR, FQNEAQ (reference sequence). Trimming removed 4 bases at V and 5 bases at J, with 20 bases between. The CDR3 sequence: CASSSPRRGFMNEKLFF. CDR3 bases: TGTGCCAGCAGCTCACCCCGTCGGGGATTTATGAATGAAAAACTGTTTTTT.

The chain recombines TRBV7-9 with TRBJ1-2, with D possibly TRBD1 on 6 matching bases. V lost 6 bases to trimming and J lost 2 bases, with 19 bases between them. This CDR3 region has 16 residues. Germline CDR1 is SEHNR and CDR2 is FQNEAQ (reference sequence). CDR3 nucleotides: TGTGCCAGCAGACAATCCCCAGGGGCGCAGAACTATGGCTACACCTTC. Translating it yields CASRQSPGAQNYGYTF.

The chain uses TRBV28 and TRBJ2-2; D is possibly TRBD1 (5 bases). V lost 6 bases and J 10 bases, leaving 15 bases between the germline ends. This CDR3 has 13 amino acids. In germline, CDR1 is MDHEN, CDR2 SYDVKM. As DNA, the CDR3 is TGTGCCAGCAGCGCACAGGTACCGGTGGAGCTGTTTTTT. This sequence encodes CASSAQVPVELFF.

The chain links TRBV9 to TRBJ2-7, with TRBD2 identical over 9 bases. The CDR3 is 15 amino acids. CDR1 and CDR2 (germline): SGDLS, YYNGEE. The J segment lost 5 bases and the V segment lost 3 bases, leaving 9 bases of the junction unmatched. CDR3 coding DNA: TGTGCCAGCAGCGGACTAGCGGTTCATACCCACGAGCAGTACTTC. As protein: CASSGLAVHTHEQYF.